These 4 T cell receptor beta chains were all obtained from the same sample, sequenced in a study of blood T cell repertoires in COVID-19 (dated by TCRdb to about 2020). Receptors were amplified or captured by the immunoSEQ multiplex PCR assay. Held by TCRdb, this immuneACCESS table contains in-frame sequences only and omits some clones. Under half of the omission traces to an unresolved V gene where checked; the cause of the rest is unknown. The table for this sample lists under 350,000 clones; approximately 89% of them were counted only once. The biggest ten clones account for around 1.9% of the sample. The sequenced sample consisted of PBMCs or T cells enriched from blood (not recorded which). These receptors were taken from a woman aged 55-70 years who had recovered from COVID-19.

This sequence joins TRBV10-1 and TRBJ1-3; D gene ambiguous. The length of the CDR3 is 13 residues. V was pared by 6 bases and J by 1 base, with 7 bases between. CDR1 and CDR2 from the germline V gene are WNHNN and SYGVQD (reference sequence). CDR3 in amino acids: CASRGGSGNTIYF. The CDR3 DNA reads as TGCGCCAGCAGGGGAGGATCTGGAAACACCATATATTTT.

The CDR3 bases are TGTGCCAGTACCCCGGACAGTTTGAACACTGAAGCTTTCTTT. This encodes CASTPDSLNTEAFF. The rearrangement uses TRBV2 and TRBJ1-1; D is perhaps TRBD1 (6 bases). The germline V gene encodes CDR1 SNHLY and CDR2 FYNNEI. This CDR3 is built from 14 residues. V shed 9 bases and J shed 0 bases, with 14 bases lying between them.

The chain has TRBV10-3 and TRBJ2-2, with D uncertain. V dropped 3 bases and J dropped 6 bases, with 20 bases sitting between them. Germline V gene sequence: CDR1 ENHRY, CDR2 SYGVKD. The CDR3 loop spans 17 amino acids. CDR3 DNA sequence: TGTGCCATCAGTGACAGGCTCGGCAGTGGCGATCCCGGGGAGCTGTTTTTT. This encodes CAISDRLGSGDPGELFF.

The chain recombines TRBV7-9 with TRBJ1-6; 9 nucleotides match TRBD1. This CDR3 comprises 14 residues. The V and J ends lost 8 bases and 11 bases, in that order; junction bases with no gene match: 10. Germline CDR1 SEHNR, CDR2 FQNEAQ (reference sequence). CDR3 DNA sequence: TGTGCCAGCGAACTCGGACAGGGGAAAACACCCCTCCACTTT. The encoded protein is CASELGQGKTPLHF.